The following is a TCR beta chain sequence with its context. This sample was included in a study of blood T cell repertoires in COVID-19. Overall study: Acute-phase and convalescent COVID-19 samples originated in the United States, Italy and Spain. T cells, B-cell-depleted T cells, or PBMCs supplied cDNA or gDNA.

CDR1 and CDR2 from the germline V gene are KGHDR and SFDVKD. V lost 4 bases, J lost 5 bases, and 4 bases stayed unmatched. CDR3 size: 15 residues. Original processing methods: Amplification of reference gene primers provided the estimated nucleated cell counts. TCRdb's copy holds only in-frame clones and misses some; the assay was immunoSEQ multiplex PCR. For V, J and clone size, that table is used; D and trimming come from the DNA. There are over 200,000 clones in the sample; more than 75% occur only once, and 5.9% lies in the top ten. The sequence was collected from a man older than 75 with acute or convalescent COVID-19. The specimen was peripheral blood. This sequence joins TRBV24-1 and TRBJ2-5; TRBD1 agrees at 12 bases. The CDR3 region is CATSESGTGGETQYF. CDR3 nucleotide sequence: TGTGCCACCAGTGAATCCGGGACAGGGGGCGAGACCCAGTACTTC.